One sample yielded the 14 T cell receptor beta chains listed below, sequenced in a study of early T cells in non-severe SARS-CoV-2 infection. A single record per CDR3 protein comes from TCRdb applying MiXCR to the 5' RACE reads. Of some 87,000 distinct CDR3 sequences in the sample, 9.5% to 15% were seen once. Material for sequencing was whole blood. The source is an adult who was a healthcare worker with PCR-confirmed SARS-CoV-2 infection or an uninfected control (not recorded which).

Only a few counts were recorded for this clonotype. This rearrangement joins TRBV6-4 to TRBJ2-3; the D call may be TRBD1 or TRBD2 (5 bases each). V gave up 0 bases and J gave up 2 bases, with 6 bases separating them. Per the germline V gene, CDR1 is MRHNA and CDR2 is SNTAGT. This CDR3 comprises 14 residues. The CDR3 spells CASSDSGTTDTQYF. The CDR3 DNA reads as TGTGCCAGCAGTGACTCAGGGACCACAGATACGCAGTATTTT.

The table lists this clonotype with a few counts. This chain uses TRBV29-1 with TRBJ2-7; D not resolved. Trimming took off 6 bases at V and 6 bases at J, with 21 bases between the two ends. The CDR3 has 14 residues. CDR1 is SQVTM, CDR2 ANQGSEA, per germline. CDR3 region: CSVRGLVQRGEQYF. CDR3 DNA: TGCAGCGTCCGTGGGTTAGTCCAGAGAGGCGAGCAGTACTTC.

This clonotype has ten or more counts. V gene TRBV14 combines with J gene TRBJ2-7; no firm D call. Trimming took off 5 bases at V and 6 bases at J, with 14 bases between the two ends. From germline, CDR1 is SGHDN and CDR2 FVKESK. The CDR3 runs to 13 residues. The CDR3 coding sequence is TGTGCCAGCAGCATAAGACTTGATGGCGAGCAGTACTTC. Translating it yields CASSIRLDGEQYF.

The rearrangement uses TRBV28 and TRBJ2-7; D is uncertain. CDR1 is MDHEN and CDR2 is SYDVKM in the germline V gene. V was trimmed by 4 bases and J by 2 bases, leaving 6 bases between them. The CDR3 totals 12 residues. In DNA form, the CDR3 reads TGTGCCAGCAGTTCTTTCGCCTACGAGCAGTACTTC. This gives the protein CASSSFAYEQYF.

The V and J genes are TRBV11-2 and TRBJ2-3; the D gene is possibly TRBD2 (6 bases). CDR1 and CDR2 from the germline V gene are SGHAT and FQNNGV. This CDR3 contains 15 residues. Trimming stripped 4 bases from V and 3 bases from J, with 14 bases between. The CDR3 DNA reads TGTGCCAGCAGCTCGGAGGGAGTTGTGACAGATACGCAGTATTTT. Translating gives CASSSEGVVTDTQYF.

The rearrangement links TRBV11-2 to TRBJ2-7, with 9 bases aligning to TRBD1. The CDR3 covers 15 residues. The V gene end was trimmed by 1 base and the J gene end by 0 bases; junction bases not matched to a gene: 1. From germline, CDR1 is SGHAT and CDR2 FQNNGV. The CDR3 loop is CASSLATGGSYEQYF. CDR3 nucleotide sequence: TGTGCCAGCAGCTTAGCGACAGGGGGCTCCTACGAGCAGTACTTC.

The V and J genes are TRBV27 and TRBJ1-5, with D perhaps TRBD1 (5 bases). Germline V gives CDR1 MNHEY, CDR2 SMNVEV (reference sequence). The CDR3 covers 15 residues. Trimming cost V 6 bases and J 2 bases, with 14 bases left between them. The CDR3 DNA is TGTGCCAGCAGGCAGGGCGTATTGGGCAATCAGCCCCAGCATTTT. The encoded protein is CASRQGVLGNQPQHF.

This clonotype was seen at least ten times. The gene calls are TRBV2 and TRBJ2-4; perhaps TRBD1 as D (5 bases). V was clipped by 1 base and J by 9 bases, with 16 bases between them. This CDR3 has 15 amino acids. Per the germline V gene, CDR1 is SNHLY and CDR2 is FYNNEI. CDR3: CASSEGLQGGGIQYF. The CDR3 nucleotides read TGTGCCAGCAGTGAAGGGTTGCAGGGCGGCGGCATTCAGTACTTC.

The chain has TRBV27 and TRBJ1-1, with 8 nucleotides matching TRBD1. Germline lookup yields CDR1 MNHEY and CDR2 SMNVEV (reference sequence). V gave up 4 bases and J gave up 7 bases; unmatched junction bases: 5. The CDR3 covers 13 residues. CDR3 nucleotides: TGTGCCAGCAGTTCCAGACAGGGGCTTGAAGCTTTCTTT. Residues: CASSSRQGLEAFF.

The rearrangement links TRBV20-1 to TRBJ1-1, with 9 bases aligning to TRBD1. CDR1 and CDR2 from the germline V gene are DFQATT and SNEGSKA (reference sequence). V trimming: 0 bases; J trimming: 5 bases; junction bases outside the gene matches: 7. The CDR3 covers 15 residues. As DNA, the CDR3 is TGCAGTGCTAGAGAACAGGGGGCGCGGAAAACTGAAGCTTTCTTT. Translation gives CSAREQGARKTEAFF.

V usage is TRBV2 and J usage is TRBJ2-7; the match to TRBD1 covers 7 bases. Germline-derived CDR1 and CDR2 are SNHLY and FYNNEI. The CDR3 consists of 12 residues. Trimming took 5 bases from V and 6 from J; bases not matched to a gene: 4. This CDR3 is CASSQQGFEQYF. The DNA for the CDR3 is TGTGCCAGCAGTCAACAGGGGTTCGAGCAGTACTTC.

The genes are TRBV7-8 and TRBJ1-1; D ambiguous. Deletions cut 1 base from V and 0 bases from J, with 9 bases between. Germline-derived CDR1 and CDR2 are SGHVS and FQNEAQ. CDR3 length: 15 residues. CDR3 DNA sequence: TGTGCCAGCAGCTTAGGTAAGAGGATGAACACTGAAGCTTTCTTT. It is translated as CASSLGKRMNTEAFF. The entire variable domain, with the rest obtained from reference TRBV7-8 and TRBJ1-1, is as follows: GAGVSQSPRYKVAKRGQDVALRCDPISGHVSLFWYQQALGQGPEFLTYFQNEAQLDKSGLPSDRFFAERPEGSVSTLKIQRTQQEDSAVYLCASSLGKRMNTEAFFGQGTRLTVV.

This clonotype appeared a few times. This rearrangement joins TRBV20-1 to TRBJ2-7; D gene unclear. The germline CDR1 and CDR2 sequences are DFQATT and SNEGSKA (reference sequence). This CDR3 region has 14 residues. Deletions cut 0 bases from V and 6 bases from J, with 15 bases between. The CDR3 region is CSARDWQTWSEQYF. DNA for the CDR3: TGCAGTGCTAGAGATTGGCAGACGTGGAGCGAGCAGTACTTC.

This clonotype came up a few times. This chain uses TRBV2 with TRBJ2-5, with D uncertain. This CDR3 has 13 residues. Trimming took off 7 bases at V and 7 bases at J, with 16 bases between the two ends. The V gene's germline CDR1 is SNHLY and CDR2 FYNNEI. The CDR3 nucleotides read TGTGCCAGCATAGAGGCCCTCCTAGGGACCCAGTACTTC. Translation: CASIEALLGTQYF.